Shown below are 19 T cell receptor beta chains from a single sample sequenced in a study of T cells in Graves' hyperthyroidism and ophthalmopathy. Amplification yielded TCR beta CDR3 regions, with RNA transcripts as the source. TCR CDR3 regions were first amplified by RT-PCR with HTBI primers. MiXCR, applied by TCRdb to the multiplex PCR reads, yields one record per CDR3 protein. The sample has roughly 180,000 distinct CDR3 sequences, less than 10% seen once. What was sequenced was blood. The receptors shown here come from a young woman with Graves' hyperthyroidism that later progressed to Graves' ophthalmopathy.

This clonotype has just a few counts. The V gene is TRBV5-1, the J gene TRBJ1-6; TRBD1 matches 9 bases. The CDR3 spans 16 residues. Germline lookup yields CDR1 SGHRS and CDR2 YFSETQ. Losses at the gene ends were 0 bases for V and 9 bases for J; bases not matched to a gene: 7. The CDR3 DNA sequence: TGCGCCAGCAGCTTGGAAGCCGGGACAGGGAGTTCACCCCTCCACTTT. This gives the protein CASSLEAGTGSSPLHF. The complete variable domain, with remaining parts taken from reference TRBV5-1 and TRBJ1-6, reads KAGVTQTPRYLIKTRGQQVTLSCSPISGHRSVSWYQQTPGQGLQFLFEYFSETQRNKGNFPGRFSGRQFSNSRSEMNVSTLELGDSALYLCASSLEAGTGSSPLHFGNGTRLTVT.

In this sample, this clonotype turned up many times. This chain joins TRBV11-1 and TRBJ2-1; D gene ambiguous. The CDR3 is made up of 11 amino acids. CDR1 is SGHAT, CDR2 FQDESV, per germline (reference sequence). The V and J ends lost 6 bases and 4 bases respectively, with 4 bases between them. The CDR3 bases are TGTGCCAGCAGTCAATACAATGAGCAGTTCTTC. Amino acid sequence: CASSQYNEQFF.

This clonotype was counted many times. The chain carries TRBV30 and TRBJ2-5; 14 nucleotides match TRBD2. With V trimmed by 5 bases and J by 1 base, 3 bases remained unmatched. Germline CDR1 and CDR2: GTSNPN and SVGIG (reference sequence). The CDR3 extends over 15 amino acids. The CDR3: CAWGGLAGVQETQYF. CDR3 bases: TGTGCCTGGGGGGGACTAGCGGGGGTCCAAGAGACCCAGTACTTC.

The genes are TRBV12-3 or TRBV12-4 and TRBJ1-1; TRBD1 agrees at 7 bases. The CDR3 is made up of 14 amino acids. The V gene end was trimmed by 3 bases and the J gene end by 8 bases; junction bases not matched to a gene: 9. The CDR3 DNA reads TGTGCCAGCAGTTTCAGGGGGGTTAGGAAGGAAGCTTTCTTT. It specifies CASSFRGVRKEAFF.

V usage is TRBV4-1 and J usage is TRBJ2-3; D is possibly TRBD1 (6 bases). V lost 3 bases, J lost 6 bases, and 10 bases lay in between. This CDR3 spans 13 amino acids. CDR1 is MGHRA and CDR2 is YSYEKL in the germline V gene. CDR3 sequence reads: CASSHQGLDTQYF. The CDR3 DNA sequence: TGCGCCAGCAGCCACCAGGGGTTGGATACGCAGTATTTT.

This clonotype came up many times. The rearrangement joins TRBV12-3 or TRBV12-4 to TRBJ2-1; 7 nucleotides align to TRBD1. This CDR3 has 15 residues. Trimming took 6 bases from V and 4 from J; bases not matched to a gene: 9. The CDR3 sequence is CASSQTGQPYNEQFF. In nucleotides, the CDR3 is TGTGCCAGCAGCCAAACGGGACAGCCTTACAATGAGCAGTTCTTC.

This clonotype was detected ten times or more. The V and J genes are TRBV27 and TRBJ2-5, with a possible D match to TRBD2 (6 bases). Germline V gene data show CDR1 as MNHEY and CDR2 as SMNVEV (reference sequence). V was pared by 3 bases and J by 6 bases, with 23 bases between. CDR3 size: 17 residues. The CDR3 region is CASSFRDPRRGLKTQYF. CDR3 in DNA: TGTGCCAGCAGTTTCAGGGACCCAAGGAGGGGTTTAAAGACCCAGTACTTC.

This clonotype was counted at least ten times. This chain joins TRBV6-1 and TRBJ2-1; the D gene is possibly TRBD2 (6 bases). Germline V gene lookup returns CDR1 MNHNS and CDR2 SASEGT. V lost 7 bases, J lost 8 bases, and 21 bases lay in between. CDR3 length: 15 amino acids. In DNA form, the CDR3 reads TGTGCCAGCACTTTTGGGCAGGGAGGAGGAGATGAGCAGTTCTTC. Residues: CASTFGQGGGDEQFF.

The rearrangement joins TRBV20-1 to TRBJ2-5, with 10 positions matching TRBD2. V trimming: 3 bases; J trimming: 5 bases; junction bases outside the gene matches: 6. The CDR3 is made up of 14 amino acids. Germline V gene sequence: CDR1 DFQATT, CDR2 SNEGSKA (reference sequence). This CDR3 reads CSASHSGGVETQYF. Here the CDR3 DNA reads TGCAGTGCTAGTCACAGCGGGGGGGTGGAGACCCAGTACTTC.

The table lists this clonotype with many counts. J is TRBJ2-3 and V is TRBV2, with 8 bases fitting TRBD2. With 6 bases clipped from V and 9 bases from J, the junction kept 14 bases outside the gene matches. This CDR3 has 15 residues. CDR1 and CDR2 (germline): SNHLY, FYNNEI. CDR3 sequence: CASRDPRAGGYTQYF. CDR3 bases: TGTGCCAGCAGAGACCCCCGGGCGGGGGGTTACACGCAGTATTTT.

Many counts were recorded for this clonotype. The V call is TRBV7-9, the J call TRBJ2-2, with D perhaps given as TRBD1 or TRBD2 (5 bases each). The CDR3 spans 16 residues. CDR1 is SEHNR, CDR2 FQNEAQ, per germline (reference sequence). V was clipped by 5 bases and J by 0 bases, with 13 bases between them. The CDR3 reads CASSLPGPTNTGELFF. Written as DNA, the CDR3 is TGTGCCAGCAGCCTACCGGGACCTACGAACACCGGGGAGCTGTTTTTT.

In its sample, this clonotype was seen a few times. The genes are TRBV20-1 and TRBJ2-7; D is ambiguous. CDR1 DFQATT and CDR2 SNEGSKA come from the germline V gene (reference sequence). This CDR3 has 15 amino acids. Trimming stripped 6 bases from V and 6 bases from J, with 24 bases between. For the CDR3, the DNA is TGCAGTGCCATCTCCAGGTATTCCCCGTCTGGCGAGCAGTACTTC. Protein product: CSAISRYSPSGEQYF.

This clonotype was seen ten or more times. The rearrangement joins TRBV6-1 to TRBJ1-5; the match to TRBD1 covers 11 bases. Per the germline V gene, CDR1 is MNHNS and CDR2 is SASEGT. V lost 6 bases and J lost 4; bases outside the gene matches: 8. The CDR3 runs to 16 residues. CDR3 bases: TGTGCCAGCAGCCAGGACAGGGGGCTTCTAAATCAGCCCCAGCATTTT. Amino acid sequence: CASSQDRGLLNQPQHF.

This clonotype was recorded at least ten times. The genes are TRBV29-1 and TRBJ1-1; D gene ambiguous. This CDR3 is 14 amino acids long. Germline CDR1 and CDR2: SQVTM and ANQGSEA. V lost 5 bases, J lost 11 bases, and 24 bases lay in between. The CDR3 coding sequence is TGCAGCGTTCGCCCGGCCAACCAGGAACTTAGGGCTTTCTTT. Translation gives CSVRPANQELRAFF.

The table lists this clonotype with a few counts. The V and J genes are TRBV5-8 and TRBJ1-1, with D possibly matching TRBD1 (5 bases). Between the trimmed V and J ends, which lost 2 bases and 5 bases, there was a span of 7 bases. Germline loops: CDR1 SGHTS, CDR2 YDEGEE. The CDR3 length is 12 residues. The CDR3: CASSFRGTEAFF. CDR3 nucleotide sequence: TGTGCCAGCAGCTTTAGGGGTACTGAAGCTTTCTTT.

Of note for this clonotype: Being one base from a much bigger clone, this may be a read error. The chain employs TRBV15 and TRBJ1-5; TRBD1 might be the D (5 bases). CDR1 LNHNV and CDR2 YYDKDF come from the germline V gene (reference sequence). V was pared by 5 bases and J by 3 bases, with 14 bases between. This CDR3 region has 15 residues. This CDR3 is CATSHWDGNNQPQHF. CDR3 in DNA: TGTGCCACCAGCCACTGGGACGGCAACAATCAGCCCCAGCATTTT.

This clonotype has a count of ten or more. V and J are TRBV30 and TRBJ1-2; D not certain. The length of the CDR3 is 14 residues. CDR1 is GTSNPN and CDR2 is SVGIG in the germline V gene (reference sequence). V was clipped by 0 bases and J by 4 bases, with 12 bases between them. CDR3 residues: CAWSVRVAAYGYTF. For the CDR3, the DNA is TGTGCCTGGAGTGTACGGGTAGCTGCCTATGGCTACACCTTC.

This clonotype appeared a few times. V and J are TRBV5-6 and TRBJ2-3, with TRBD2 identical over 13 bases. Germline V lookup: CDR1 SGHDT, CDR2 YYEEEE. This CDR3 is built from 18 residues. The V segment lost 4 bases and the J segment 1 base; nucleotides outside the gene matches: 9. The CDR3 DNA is TGTGCCAGCAGCCCGACTAGCGGGGGGCCGGCCCGCACAGATACGCAGTATTTT. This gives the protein CASSPTSGGPARTDTQYF.

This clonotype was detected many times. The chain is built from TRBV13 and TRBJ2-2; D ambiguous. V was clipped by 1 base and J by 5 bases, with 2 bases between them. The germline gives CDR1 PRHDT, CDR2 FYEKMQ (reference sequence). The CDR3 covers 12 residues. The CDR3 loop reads CASSLATGELFF. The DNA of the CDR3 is TGTGCCAGCAGCTTAGCTACCGGGGAGCTGTTTTTT.